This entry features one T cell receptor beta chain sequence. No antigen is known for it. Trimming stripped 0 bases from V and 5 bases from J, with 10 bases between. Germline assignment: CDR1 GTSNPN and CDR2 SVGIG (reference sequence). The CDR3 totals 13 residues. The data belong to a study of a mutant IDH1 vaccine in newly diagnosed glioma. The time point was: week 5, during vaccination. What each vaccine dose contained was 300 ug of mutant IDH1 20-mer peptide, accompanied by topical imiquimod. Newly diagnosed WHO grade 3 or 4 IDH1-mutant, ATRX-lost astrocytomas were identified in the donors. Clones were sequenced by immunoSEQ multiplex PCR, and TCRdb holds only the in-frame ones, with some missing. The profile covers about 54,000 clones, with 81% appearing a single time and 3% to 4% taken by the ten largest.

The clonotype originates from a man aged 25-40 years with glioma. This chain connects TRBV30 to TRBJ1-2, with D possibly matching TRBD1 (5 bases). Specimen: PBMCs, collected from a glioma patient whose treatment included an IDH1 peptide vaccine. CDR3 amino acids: CAWSVRGWYGYTF. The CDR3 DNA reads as TGTGCCTGGAGTGTTAGGGGATGGTATGGCTACACCTTC.